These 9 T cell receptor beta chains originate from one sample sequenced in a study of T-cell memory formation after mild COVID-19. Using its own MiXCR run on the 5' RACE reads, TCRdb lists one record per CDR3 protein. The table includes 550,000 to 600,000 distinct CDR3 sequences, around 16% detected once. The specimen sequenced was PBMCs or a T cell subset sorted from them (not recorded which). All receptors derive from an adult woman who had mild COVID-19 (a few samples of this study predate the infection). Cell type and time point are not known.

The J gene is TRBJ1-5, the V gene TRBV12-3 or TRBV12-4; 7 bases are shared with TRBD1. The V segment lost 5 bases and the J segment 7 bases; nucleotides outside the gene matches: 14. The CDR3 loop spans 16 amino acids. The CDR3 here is CASSQGGRVRAQPQHF. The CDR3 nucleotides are TGTGCCAGCAGTCAGGGGGGGCGCGTCAGAGCACAGCCCCAGCATTTT.

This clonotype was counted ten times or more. CDR3 loop: CASSQGQNTGELFF. In DNA form, the CDR3 reads TGTGCCAGCAGCCAAGGACAGAACACCGGGGAGCTGTTTTTT. The chain combines TRBV3-1 with TRBJ2-2; D unresolved. CDR1 is LGHDT and CDR2 is YNNKEL in the germline V gene (reference sequence). V was clipped by 1 base and J by 1 base, with 4 bases between them. The length of the CDR3 is 14 residues.

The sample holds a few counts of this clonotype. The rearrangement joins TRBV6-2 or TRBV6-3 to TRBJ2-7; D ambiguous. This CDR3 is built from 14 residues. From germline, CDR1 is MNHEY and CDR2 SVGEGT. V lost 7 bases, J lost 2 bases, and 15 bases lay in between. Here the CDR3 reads CASTPQLKPYEQYF. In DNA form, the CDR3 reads TGTGCCAGCACCCCCCAGCTGAAACCCTACGAGCAGTACTTC.

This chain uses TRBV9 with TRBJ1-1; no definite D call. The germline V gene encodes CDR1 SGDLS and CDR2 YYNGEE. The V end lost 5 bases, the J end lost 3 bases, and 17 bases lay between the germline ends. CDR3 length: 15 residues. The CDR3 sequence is CASRPSSRSDTEAFF. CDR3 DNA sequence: TGTGCCAGCAGACCATCGAGCCGGTCGGACACTGAAGCTTTCTTT.

CDR3 amino acids: CASSQDLFSGEVFGYTF. CDR3 DNA sequence: TGTGCCAGCAGCCAAGATCTATTTTCTGGGGAGGTATTTGGCTACACCTTC. The chain is built from TRBV4-2 and TRBJ1-2; D call uncertain. The CDR3 runs to 17 residues. The V end was cut by 0 bases, the J end by 7 bases, with 21 bases between. Germline assignment: CDR1 LGHNA and CDR2 YNFKEQ.

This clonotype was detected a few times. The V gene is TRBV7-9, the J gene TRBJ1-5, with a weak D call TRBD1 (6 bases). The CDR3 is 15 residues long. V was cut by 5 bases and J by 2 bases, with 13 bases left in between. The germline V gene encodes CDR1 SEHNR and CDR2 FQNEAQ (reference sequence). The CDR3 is CASSHREGGNQPQHF. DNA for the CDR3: TGTGCCAGCAGCCACAGGGAAGGGGGCAATCAGCCCCAGCATTTT.

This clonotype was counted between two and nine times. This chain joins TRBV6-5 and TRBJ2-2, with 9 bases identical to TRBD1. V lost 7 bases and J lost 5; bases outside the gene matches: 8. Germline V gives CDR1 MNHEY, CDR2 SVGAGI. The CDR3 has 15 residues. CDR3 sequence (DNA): TGTGCCAGCATTGGACAGGGGAAAGAAACCGGGGAGCTGTTTTTT. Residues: CASIGQGKETGELFF.

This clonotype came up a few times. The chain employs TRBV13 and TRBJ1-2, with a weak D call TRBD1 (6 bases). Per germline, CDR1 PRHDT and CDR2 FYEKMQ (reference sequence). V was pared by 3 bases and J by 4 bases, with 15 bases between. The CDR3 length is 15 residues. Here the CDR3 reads CASSFRAGDLYGYTF. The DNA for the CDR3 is TGTGCCAGCAGCTTCCGCGCAGGGGACCTCTATGGCTACACCTTC.

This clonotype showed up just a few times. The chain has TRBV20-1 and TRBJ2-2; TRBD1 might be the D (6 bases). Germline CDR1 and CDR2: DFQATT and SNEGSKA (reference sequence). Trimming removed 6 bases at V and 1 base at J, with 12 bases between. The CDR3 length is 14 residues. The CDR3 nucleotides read TGCAGTGCGGCCGGGACATTGAACACCGGGGAGCTGTTTTTT. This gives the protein CSAAGTLNTGELFF.